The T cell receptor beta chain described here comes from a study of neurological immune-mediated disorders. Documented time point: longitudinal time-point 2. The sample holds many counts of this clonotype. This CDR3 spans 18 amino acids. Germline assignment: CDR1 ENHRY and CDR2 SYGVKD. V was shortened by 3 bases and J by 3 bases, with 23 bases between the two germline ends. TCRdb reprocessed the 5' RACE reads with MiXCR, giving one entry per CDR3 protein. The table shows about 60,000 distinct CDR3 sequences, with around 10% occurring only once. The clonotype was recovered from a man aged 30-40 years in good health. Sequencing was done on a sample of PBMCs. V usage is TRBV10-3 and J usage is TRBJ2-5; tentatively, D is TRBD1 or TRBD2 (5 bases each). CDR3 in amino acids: CAISDSGTRPTIKETQYF. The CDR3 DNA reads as TGTGCCATCAGTGACTCGGGGACCAGACCGACCATCAAAGAGACCCAGTACTTC.